These 15 T cell receptor beta chains share one sample of origin, sequenced in a study of control samples from healthy donors and cancer patients. The data were produced by immunoSEQ multiplex PCR, yet TCRdb's version contains in-frame clones alone and is incomplete. The profile shows 75,000 or so clones, around 90% of them singletons. Sequencing input: PBMCs. These receptor sequences come from a man between 60 and 75 years old with colorectal cancer.

The chain is built from TRBV4-2 and TRBJ1-5, with D uncertain. There are 14 residues in the CDR3. Germline CDR1 is LGHNA and CDR2 is YNFKEQ. V dropped 1 base and J dropped 6 bases, with 10 bases sitting between them. The CDR3 coding sequence is TGTGCCAGCAGCCAAGTCAAGGAGTTTCAGCCCCAGCATTTT. It translates to CASSQVKEFQPQHF.

The rearrangement links TRBV28 to TRBJ2-5; TRBD2 might be the D (5 bases). CDR3 size: 12 residues. Trimming removed 6 bases at V and 5 bases at J, with 10 bases between. Germline V lookup: CDR1 MDHEN, CDR2 SYDVKM. CDR3 in DNA: TGTGCCAGCAGGAGGACTTGGGAGACCCAGTACTTC. This translates into CASRRTWETQYF.

The gene calls are TRBV27 and TRBJ1-4, with TRBD1 matching over 9 bases. V was clipped by 5 bases and J by 5 bases; unmatched bases: 6. This CDR3 has 15 residues. Germline-derived CDR1 and CDR2 are MNHEY and SMNVEV (reference sequence). For the CDR3, the DNA is TGTGCCAGCAGTCGCAACAGGGGGCTAAATGAAAAACTGTTTTTT. Translated, it gives CASSRNRGLNEKLFF. The variable domain in full, completed from reference TRBV27 and TRBJ1-4, reads EAQVTQNPRYLITVTGKKLTVTCSQNMNHEYMSWYRQDPGLGLRQIYYSMNVEVTDKGDVPEGYKVSRKEKRNFPLILESPSPNQTSLYFCASSRNRGLNEKLFFGSGTQLSVL.

With respect to this clone: Other nucleotide sequences in the sample specify the same CDR3. This chain joins TRBV7-3 and TRBJ2-6; 14 bases are a match to TRBD2. In germline, CDR1 is SGHTA, CDR2 FQGTGA. The CDR3 consists of 18 residues. Unmatched junction bases numbered 7, after V lost 5 bases and J lost 4 bases. CDR3 coding DNA: TGTGCCAGCAGCAGACTAGCGGGGGGGCCATTAGGGGCCAACGTCCTGACTTTC. Translated: CASSRLAGGPLGANVLTF.

The chain couples TRBV27 to TRBJ2-1; D remains ambiguous. The CDR3 extends over 13 amino acids. Germline V CDR1 and CDR2: MNHEY, SMNVEV (reference sequence). Trimming took 0 bases from V and 5 from J, leaving 5 bases between them. The CDR3 DNA is TGTGCCAGCAGTTTATCGGTAGACAATGAGCAGTTCTTC. Residues: CASSLSVDNEQFF.

V gene TRBV25-1 combines with J gene TRBJ1-2, with 8 positions matching TRBD1. From germline, CDR1 is MGHDK and CDR2 SYGVNS. There are 12 residues in the CDR3. J lost 7 bases, V lost 7 bases, and 5 bases had no gene match. Here the CDR3 reads CASTTDRVGYTF. The CDR3 DNA follows: TGTGCCAGCACTACGGACAGGGTTGGCTACACCTTC.

V is TRBV15 and J is TRBJ1-6; D is possibly TRBD1 (5 bases). In germline, CDR1 is LNHNV, CDR2 YYDKDF (reference sequence). V dropped 8 bases and J dropped 3 bases, with 8 bases sitting between them. The CDR3 extends over 13 amino acids. This chain's CDR3 is CATGGYYNSPLHF. The DNA for the CDR3 is TGTGCCACCGGGGGGTACTATAATTCACCCCTCCACTTT.

The chain uses TRBV4-3 and TRBJ1-4, with TRBD1 as a possible D gene (5 bases). The CDR3 runs 15 residues. The germline CDR1 and CDR2 sequences are LGHNA and YSLEER. V gave up 4 bases and J gave up 3 bases, with 12 bases separating them. CDR3 residues: CASSPGLLPNEKLFF. Written as DNA, the CDR3 is TGCGCCAGCAGCCCGGGACTCTTACCTAATGAAAAACTGTTTTTT.

This clone was found once. The rearrangement joins TRBV4-1 to TRBJ2-3; D assignment may be TRBD1 or TRBD2 (5 bases each). The CDR3 runs 14 residues. V dropped 0 bases and J dropped 2 bases, with 6 bases sitting between them. Germline-derived CDR1 and CDR2 are MGHRA and YSYEKL. CDR3 sequence: CASSQEGDTDTQYF. CDR3 sequence (DNA): TGCGCCAGCAGCCAAGAGGGGGACACAGATACGCAGTATTTT.

The chain employs TRBV2 and TRBJ1-2; D remains ambiguous. CDR1 SNHLY and CDR2 FYNNEI come from the germline V gene. The V and J ends lost 7 bases and 4 bases respectively, with 13 bases between them. This CDR3 contains 13 residues. DNA for the CDR3: TGTGCCAGCACCCCTGAAACAACCTATGGCTACACCTTC. This sequence encodes CASTPETTYGYTF. Combining the CDR3 with reference TRBV2 and TRBJ1-2 gives the whole variable domain EPEVTQTPSHQVTQMGQEVILRCVPISNHLYFYWYRQILGQKVEFLVSFYNNEISEKSEIFDDQFSVERPDGSNFTLKIRSTKLEDSAMYFCASTPETTYGYTFGSGTRLTVV.

V usage is TRBV5-5 and J usage is TRBJ2-7; TRBD1 aligns across 10 bases. The junction had 2 bases not matched to a gene; V was cut back by 3 bases and J by 2 bases. Germline V gene data show CDR1 as SGHKS and CDR2 as YYEKEE (reference sequence). The CDR3 sequence is 14 residues long. The chain's CDR3 is CASSSGTGAYEQYF. The CDR3 DNA follows: TGTGCCAGCAGCTCCGGGACAGGGGCCTACGAGCAGTACTTC. The full variable domain, in which reference TRBV5-5 and TRBJ2-7 provide the parts outside the CDR3, is DAGVTQSPTHLIKTRGQQVTLRCSPISGHKSVSWYQQVLGQGPQFIFQYYEKEERGRGNFPDRFSARQFPNYSSELNVNALLLGDSALYLCASSSGTGAYEQYFGPGTRLTVT.

This clone has just a few counts. This chain connects TRBV18 to TRBJ2-6; maybe TRBD2 (7 bases). The CDR3 runs to 18 residues. The germline V and J ends were trimmed by 2 bases and 0 bases, with 14 bases remaining between them. The germline CDR1 and CDR2 sequences are KGHSH and LQKENI. CDR3 sequence (DNA): TGTGCCAGCTCACCAGGGGGGGCAGGAGGCTCTGGGGCCAACGTCCTGACTTTC. Its translation is CASSPGGAGGSGANVLTF. The full variable domain, its missing parts supplied by reference TRBV18 and TRBJ2-6, is NAGVMQNPRHLVRRRGQEARLRCSPMKGHSHVYWYRQLPEEGLKFMVYLQKENIIDESGMPKERFSAEFPKEGPSILRIQQVVRGDSAAYFCASSPGGAGGSGANVLTFGAGSRLTVL.

The chain employs TRBV6-5 and TRBJ2-2, with D possibly TRBD1 on 6 matching bases. The CDR3 length is 13 residues. Germline assignment: CDR1 MNHEY and CDR2 SVGAGI. V lost 11 bases and J 0 bases, leaving 10 bases between the germline ends. The CDR3 is CAVRGANTGELFF. The CDR3, as DNA: TGTGCCGTCAGGGGAGCGAACACCGGGGAGCTGTTTTTT.

The chain is built from TRBV5-1 and TRBJ1-3; 8 bases agree with TRBD1. V shed 0 bases, J shed 2 bases, and the junction held 4 bases outside the gene matches. The CDR3 loop spans 16 amino acids. CDR1 and CDR2 from the germline V gene are SGHRS and YFSETQ. CDR3 loop: CASSLARTGPGNTIYF. The CDR3 DNA reads TGCGCCAGCAGCTTGGCCAGGACAGGGCCTGGAAACACCATATATTTT. Full variable domain (rest looked up from reference TRBV5-1 and TRBJ1-3): KAGVTQTPRYLIKTRGQQVTLSCSPISGHRSVSWYQQTPGQGLQFLFEYFSETQRNKGNFPGRFSGRQFSNSRSEMNVSTLELGDSALYLCASSLARTGPGNTIYFGEGSWLTVV.

The gene calls are TRBV2 and TRBJ2-4, with 11 bases fitting TRBD1. Germline V CDR1 and CDR2: SNHLY, FYNNEI. The CDR3 extends over 15 amino acids. The V gene end was trimmed by 2 bases and the J gene end by 6 bases; junction bases not matched to a gene: 3. The DNA for the CDR3 is TGTGCCAGCAGTGAAACGGGACAGGGGGGAAACATTCAGTACTTC. Its protein is CASSETGQGGNIQYF.